This T cell receptor (beta chain) was sequenced in a study of blood T cells in healthy people across ages. Sample-barcoded 5' priming and a J-beta primer mix drove a second PCR of about 7 to 12 cycles. Each cDNA molecule was tagged by a template-switch adaptor with 12 random nucleotides. TCRdb independently ran MiXCR on the 5' RACE reads; one entry per CDR3 protein. The sample consists of 800,000 to 900,000 distinct CDR3 sequences, approximately 67% of them appearing once. This clonotype has a count of ten or more. The donors, all healthy, were Caucasians living in Russia, aged about 6 to 90. The V gene lost 1 base and the J gene lost 6 bases, with 15 bases spanning the gap. Germline-derived CDR1 and CDR2 are DFQATT and SNEGSKA (reference sequence). The CDR3 covers 15 residues.

The sequence was obtained from a man aged 30 to 45 in good health. This chain connects TRBV20-1 to TRBJ2-2; D is perhaps TRBD2 (6 bases). The material sequenced was blood. CDR3 DNA sequence: TGCAGTGCTAGAGTGGAGGGGCGGGAATCCGGGGAGCTGTTTTTT. As protein: CSARVEGRESGELFF.